These 8 T cell receptor beta chains were all obtained from the same sample, sequenced in a study of shared clonotypes between healthy human individuals (TCRdb year 2020). The protocol used for the library was the immunoSEQ multiplex PCR assay. Drawn from immuneACCESS, this table holds only the in-frame rearrangements with V and J called that TCRdb kept. Clones are partly lost; checked studies trace under half to an unresolved V gene and leave the rest unexplained. Present in this sample are about 2.1 million clones, 80% to 95% of which were seen just once. The top ten constitute approximately 1.7% of the sample. CD8 naive samples were CD45RO-negative cells positively selected for CCR7, giving a CD45RA+CCR7+ population that excluded TemRA cells. The sequenced sample consisted of naive CD8+ T cells from PBMCs. In the paper's terms, the cell subset or site label means: CD45RA+CCR7+. These receptors were taken from a man younger than 30 in good health. Some clones in this sample may be carry-over from other donors' samples.

The gene calls are TRBV7-9 and TRBJ2-1; TRBD1 might be the D (6 bases). Germline V CDR1 and CDR2: SEHNR, FQNEAQ (reference sequence). The V gene lost 5 bases and the J gene lost 2 bases, with 16 bases spanning the gap. The CDR3 runs 16 residues. Here the CDR3 DNA reads TGTGCCAGCAGCCCAGGGTGGGGGCCCGCCTACAATGAGCAGTTCTTC. Translated, it gives CASSPGWGPAYNEQFF. The entire variable domain, with the rest obtained from reference TRBV7-9 and TRBJ2-1, is as follows: DTGVSQNPRHKITKRGQNVTFRCDPISEHNRLYWYRQTLGQGPEFLTYFQNEAQLEKSRLLSDRFSAERPKGSFSTLEIQRTEQGDSAMYLCASSPGWGPAYNEQFFGPGTRLTVL.

This CDR3 reads CASSLSIGGGSEQYF. The DNA for the CDR3 is TGTGCCAGTAGTCTCTCGATTGGAGGCGGGAGTGAGCAGTACTTC. V gene TRBV19 combines with J gene TRBJ2-7, with 7 bases aligning to TRBD2. The CDR3 spans 15 residues. Germline trimming cut 5 bases from V and 7 bases from J; bases unmatched to any gene: 14. Per the germline V gene, CDR1 is LNHDA and CDR2 is SQIVND (reference sequence).

The V and J genes are TRBV7-9 and TRBJ2-7; no clear D. This CDR3 has 15 amino acids. Germline V CDR1 and CDR2: SEHNR, FQNEAQ (reference sequence). V was pared by 4 bases and J by 0 bases, with 13 bases between. The CDR3 sequence: CASSSGPISSYEQYF. The CDR3 DNA reads as TGTGCCAGCAGCTCAGGACCCATAAGCTCCTACGAGCAGTACTTC.

With regard to this clone: The same CDR3 is also encoded by other DNA sequences in this sample. The genes are TRBV29-1 and TRBJ1-1, with D unresolved. V lost 0 bases and J lost 2, with 7 bases in between. This CDR3 has 13 amino acids. CDR1 and CDR2 (germline): SQVTM, ANQGSEA. Here the CDR3 DNA reads TGCAGCGTTGAAGAGGGAGTTAACACTGAAGCTTTCTTT. Translated: CSVEEGVNTEAFF.

Comments on this clone: Distinct nucleotide sequences in the sample also encode this CDR3. The rearrangement links TRBV9 to TRBJ2-2, with D possibly matching TRBD1 (5 bases). The V end was cut by 0 bases, the J end by 2 bases, with 8 bases between. CDR3 length: 15 residues. The germline V gene has CDR1 SGDLS and CDR2 YYNGEE. The CDR3 bases are TGTGCCAGCAGCGTAGGGGGCGGAAACACCGGGGAGCTGTTTTTT. It is translated as CASSVGGGNTGELFF.

This sequence joins TRBV19 and TRBJ2-7; TRBD1 matches at 10 bases. The CDR3 spans 15 residues. The germline gives CDR1 LNHDA, CDR2 SQIVND (reference sequence). V shed 5 bases and J 4 bases; nucleotides not matched to a gene: 8. DNA for the CDR3: TGTGCCAGTAGTTTTTTAGGGACAGGGGCGTACGAGCAGTACTTC. This sequence encodes CASSFLGTGAYEQYF.

CDR3 loop: CASSSSYPYNEQFF. The CDR3 DNA reads TGTGCCAGCAGTTCTAGTTACCCTTACAATGAGCAGTTCTTC. The chain has TRBV28 and TRBJ2-1, with D uncertain. This CDR3 spans 14 amino acids. Trimming pared 4 bases from V and 4 bases from J, leaving 11 bases between. Germline-derived CDR1 and CDR2 are MDHEN and SYDVKM.

The rearrangement joins TRBV6-6 to TRBJ2-7; D ambiguous. V was shortened by 6 bases and J by 2 bases, with 5 bases between the two germline ends. Germline V gene sequence: CDR1 MNHNY, CDR2 SVGAGI (reference sequence). The CDR3 length is 11 residues. The CDR3 nucleotides read TGTGCCAGCAGAGATACCTACGAGCAGTACTTC. Amino acid sequence: CASRDTYEQYF.